This TCR beta chain was sequenced in a study of blood T cell repertoires in COVID-19. Study-wide background: COVID-19 samples, acute and convalescent, were from the United States, Italy and Spain. Nucleic acid was either cDNA or gDNA, and it came from T cells, B-cell-depleted T cells, or PBMCs.

The CDR3 extends over 11 amino acids. Germline values: CDR1 MNHEY, CDR2 SVGAGI. The germline V and J ends were trimmed by 6 bases and 11 bases, with 13 bases remaining between them. In the original analysis: Amplified reference gene primers provided the basis for estimating nucleated cell counts. The table came from immunoSEQ multiplex PCR; TCRdb's copy has only in-frame clones and leaves some out. That table furnishes V, J and clone size, whereas the DNA furnished D and trimming. This table has about 190,000 clones, 88% appearing once. This TCR came from a young man with acute or convalescent COVID-19. The chain links TRBV6-5 to TRBJ1-1, with D possibly being TRBD1 (5 bases). Sequencing was carried out using peripheral blood. CDR3 nucleotides: TGTGCCAGCAGCTGGGGCTTGGTGGCTTTCTTT. Amino acid sequence: CASSWGLVAFF.